Each of the 8 T cell receptor beta chains below was sequenced from the same sample in a study of OX40 agonist ivuxolimab in advanced cancers. Sequenced by immunoSEQ multiplex PCR; TCRdb stores in-frame clones only, minus some. The repertoire holds tens of thousands of clones, 88% seen once, with about 31% in the top ten. The source was CD4+ or CD8+ T cells sorted from blood, collected in a trial of the OX40 agonist ivuxolimab. The receptors here all came from an adult with an advanced solid tumor such as melanoma, head and neck, liver or kidney cancer.

V is TRBV5-6 and J is TRBJ2-3, with unresolved D. From germline, CDR1 is SGHDT and CDR2 YYEEEE. CDR3 length: 14 residues. Trimming stripped 1 base from V and 6 bases from J, with 12 bases between. The CDR3 region is CASSLFAREDTQYF. In DNA, the CDR3 is TGTGCCAGCAGCTTGTTTGCTCGTGAGGATACGCAGTATTTT.

The rearrangement joins TRBV11-2 to TRBJ1-1, with D perhaps TRBD1 (5 bases). The V and J ends lost 7 bases and 1 base respectively, with 10 bases between them. CDR3 size: 13 residues. The germline V gene encodes CDR1 SGHAT and CDR2 FQNNGV. The CDR3 here is CASTQTGNTEAFF. CDR3 sequence (DNA): TGTGCCAGCACCCAAACAGGGAACACTGAAGCTTTCTTT.

V usage is TRBV7-8 and J usage is TRBJ1-2; TRBD1 matches at 9 bases. CDR1 and CDR2 from the germline V gene are SGHVS and FQNEAQ. V lost 4 bases to trimming and J lost 2 bases; unmatched junction nucleotides: 5. The CDR3 runs 15 residues. The CDR3 DNA reads as TGTGCCAGCAGCTCCCGGACAGGGGCCAACTATGGCTACACCTTC. It yields the protein CASSSRTGANYGYTF.

This chain connects TRBV28 to TRBJ1-1; no clear D gene. Per the germline V gene, CDR1 is MDHEN and CDR2 is SYDVKM. The CDR3 has 14 residues. The V end lost 2 bases, the J end lost 0 bases, and 7 bases lay between the germline ends. The chain's CDR3 is CASSLGRMNTEAFF. For the CDR3, the DNA is TGTGCCAGCAGTTTAGGTCGTATGAACACTGAAGCTTTCTTT. The complete variable domain, with remaining parts taken from reference TRBV28 and TRBJ1-1, reads DVKVTQSSRYLVKRTGEKVFLECVQDMDHENMFWYRQDPGLGLRLIYFSYDVKMKEKGDIPEGYSVSREKKERFSLILESASTNQTSMYLCASSLGRMNTEAFFGQGTRLTVV.

The chain links TRBV6-6 to TRBJ2-7; D gene uncertain. The germline CDR1 and CDR2 sequences are MNHNY and SVGAGI (reference sequence). The CDR3 is 13 residues long. The germline V and J ends were trimmed by 6 bases and 0 bases, with 9 bases remaining between them. CDR3 in DNA: TGTGCCAGCAGCTATACATCCTCCTACGAGCAGTACTTC. As protein: CASSYTSSYEQYF.

The rearrangement links TRBV5-6 to TRBJ1-1, with 7 bases aligning to TRBD1. This CDR3 is 16 amino acids long. Germline trimming cut 4 bases from V and 0 bases from J; bases unmatched to any gene: 9. The V gene's germline CDR1 is SGHDT and CDR2 YYEEEE. CDR3 residues: CASSPRTGALNTEAFF. The CDR3 bases are TGTGCCAGCAGCCCAAGGACAGGAGCGTTGAACACTGAAGCTTTCTTT. Looking up the rest from reference TRBV5-6 and TRBJ1-1 gives the full variable domain: DAGVTQSPTHLIKTRGQQVTLRCSPKSGHDTVSWYQQALGQGPQFIFQYYEEEERQRGNFPDRFSGHQFPNYSSELNVNALLLGDSALYLCASSPRTGALNTEAFFGQGTRLTVV.

V and J are TRBV19 and TRBJ1-2; the match to TRBD1 covers 8 bases. The CDR3 extends over 16 amino acids. V dropped 4 bases and J dropped 4; count of bases not matched to a gene: 11. Looked up from germline, CDR1 is LNHDA and CDR2 is SQIVND (reference sequence). The CDR3 region is CASSTRQGRSGYGYTF. The CDR3 nucleotides are TGTGCCAGTAGTACCCGACAGGGGCGTTCGGGCTATGGCTACACCTTC.

This clone was counted a single time. The rearrangement joins TRBV5-5 to TRBJ1-5; tentative D call: TRBD1 (5 bases). Germline V lookup: CDR1 SGHKS, CDR2 YYEKEE (reference sequence). The CDR3 has 14 amino acids. V gave up 3 bases and J gave up 3 bases, with 10 bases separating them. The CDR3 here is CASSSQGNNQPQHF. For the CDR3, the DNA is TGTGCCAGCAGCTCCCAGGGAAACAATCAGCCCCAGCATTTT.